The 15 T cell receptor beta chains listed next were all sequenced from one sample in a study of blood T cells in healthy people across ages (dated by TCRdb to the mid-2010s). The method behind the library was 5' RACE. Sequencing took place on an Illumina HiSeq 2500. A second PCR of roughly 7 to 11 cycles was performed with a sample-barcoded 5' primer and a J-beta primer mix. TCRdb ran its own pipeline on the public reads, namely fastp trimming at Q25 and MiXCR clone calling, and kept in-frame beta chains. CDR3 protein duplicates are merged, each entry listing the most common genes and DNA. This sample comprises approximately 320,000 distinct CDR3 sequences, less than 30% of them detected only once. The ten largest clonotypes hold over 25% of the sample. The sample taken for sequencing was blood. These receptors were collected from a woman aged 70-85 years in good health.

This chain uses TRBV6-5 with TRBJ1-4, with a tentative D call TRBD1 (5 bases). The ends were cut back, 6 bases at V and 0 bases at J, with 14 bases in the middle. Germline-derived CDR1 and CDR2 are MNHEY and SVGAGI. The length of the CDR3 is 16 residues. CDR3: CASSRTGLATNEKLFF. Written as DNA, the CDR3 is TGTGCCAGCAGCAGAACAGGCCTTGCAACTAATGAAAAACTGTTTTTT.

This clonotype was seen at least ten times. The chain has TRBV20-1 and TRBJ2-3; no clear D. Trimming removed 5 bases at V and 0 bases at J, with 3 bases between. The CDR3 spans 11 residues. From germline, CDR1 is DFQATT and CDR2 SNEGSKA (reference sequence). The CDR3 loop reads CSADSTDTQYF. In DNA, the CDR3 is TGCAGTGCTGACAGCACAGATACGCAGTATTTT.

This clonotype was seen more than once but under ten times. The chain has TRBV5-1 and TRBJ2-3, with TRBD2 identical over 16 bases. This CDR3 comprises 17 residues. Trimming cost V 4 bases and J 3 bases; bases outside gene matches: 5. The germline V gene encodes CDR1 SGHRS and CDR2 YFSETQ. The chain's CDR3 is CASSTGLAGGRTDTQYF. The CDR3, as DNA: TGCGCCAGCAGCACGGGACTAGCGGGAGGGCGAACAGATACGCAGTATTTT.

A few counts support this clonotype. The CDR3 region has the DNA TGTGCCAGCAGAACTAGCGGGAGTGCCGGGGAGCTGTTTTTT. Protein: CASRTSGSAGELFF. The J gene is TRBJ2-2, the V gene TRBV6-6; TRBD2 aligns across 11 bases. V shed 6 bases and J 6 bases; nucleotides not matched to a gene: 3. CDR1 is MNHNY, CDR2 SVGAGI, per germline (reference sequence). The CDR3 totals 14 residues.

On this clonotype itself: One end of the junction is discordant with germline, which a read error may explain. CDR3 sequence: CASSRPGGTDTQYF. CDR3 sequence (DNA): TGTGCCAGCAGCCGCCCAGGGGGCACGGATACGCAGTATTTT. The chain uses TRBV7-2 and TRBJ2-3; 8 positions match TRBD1. The CDR3 is 14 residues long. The germline V gene encodes CDR1 SGHTA and CDR2 FQGNSA.

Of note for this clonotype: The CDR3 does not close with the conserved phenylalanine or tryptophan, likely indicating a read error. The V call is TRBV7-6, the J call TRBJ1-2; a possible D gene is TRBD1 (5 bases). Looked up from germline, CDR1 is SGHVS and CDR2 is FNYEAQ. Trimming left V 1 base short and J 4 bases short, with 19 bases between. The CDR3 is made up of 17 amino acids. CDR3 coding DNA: TGTGCCAGCAGCTTAGGGGCCCTTGTTGGGGGAACCTATGGCTACACCATC. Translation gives CASSLGALVGGTYGYTI.

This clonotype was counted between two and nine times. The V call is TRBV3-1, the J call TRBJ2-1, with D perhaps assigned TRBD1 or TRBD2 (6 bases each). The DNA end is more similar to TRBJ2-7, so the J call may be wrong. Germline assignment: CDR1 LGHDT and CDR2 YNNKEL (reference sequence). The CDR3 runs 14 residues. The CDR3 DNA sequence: TGTGCCAGCAGCCAAGTGGTCAGGGGAGGCGAGCAGTACTTC. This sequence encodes CASSQVVRGGEQYF.

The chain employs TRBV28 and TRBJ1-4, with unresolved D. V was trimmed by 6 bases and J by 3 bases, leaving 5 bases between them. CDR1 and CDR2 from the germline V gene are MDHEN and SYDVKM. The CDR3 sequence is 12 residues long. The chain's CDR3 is CASRGSNEKLFF. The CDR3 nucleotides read TGTGCCAGCAGAGGGTCTAATGAAAAACTGTTTTTT.

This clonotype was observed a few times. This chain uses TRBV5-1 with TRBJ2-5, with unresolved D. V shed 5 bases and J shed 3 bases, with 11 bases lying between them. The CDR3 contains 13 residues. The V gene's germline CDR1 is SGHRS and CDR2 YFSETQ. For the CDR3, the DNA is TGCGCCAGCAGGATGTGGACCGAAGAGACCCAGTACTTC. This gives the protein CASRMWTEETQYF.

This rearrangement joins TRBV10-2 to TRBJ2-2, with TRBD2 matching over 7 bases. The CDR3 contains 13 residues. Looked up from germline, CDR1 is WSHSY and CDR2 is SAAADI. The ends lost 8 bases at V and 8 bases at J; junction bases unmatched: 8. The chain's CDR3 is CASQLGEGGELFF. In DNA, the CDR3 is TGCGCCAGCCAACTAGGGGAGGGAGGGGAGCTGTTTTTT.

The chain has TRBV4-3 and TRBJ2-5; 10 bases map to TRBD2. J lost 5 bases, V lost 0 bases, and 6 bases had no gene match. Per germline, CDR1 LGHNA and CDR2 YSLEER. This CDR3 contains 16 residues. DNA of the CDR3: TGCGCCAGCAGCCAAGAGGCTAGCGGGGGCGTGGAGACCCAGTACTTC. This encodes CASSQEASGGVETQYF.

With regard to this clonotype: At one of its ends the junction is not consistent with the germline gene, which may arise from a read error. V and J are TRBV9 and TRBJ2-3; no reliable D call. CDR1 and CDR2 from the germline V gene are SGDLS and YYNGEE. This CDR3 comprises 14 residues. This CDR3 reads CASSVGPHTDTQCF. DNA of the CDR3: TGTGCCAGCAGCGTAGGACCACACACAGATACGCAGTGTTTT.

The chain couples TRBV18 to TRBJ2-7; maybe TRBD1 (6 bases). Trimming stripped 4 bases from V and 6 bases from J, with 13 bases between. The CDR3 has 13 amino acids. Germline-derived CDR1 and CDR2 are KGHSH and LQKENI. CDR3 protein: CASSQNGQSEQYF. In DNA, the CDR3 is TGTGCCAGCTCACAAAACGGACAGTCCGAGCAGTACTTC.

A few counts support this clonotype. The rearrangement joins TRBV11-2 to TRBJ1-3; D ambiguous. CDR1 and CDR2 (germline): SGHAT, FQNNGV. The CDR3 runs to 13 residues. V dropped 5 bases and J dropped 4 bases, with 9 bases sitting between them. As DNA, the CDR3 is TGTGCCAGCAGCCCCCGAGGGGGAAACACCATATATTTT. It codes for CASSPRGGNTIYF. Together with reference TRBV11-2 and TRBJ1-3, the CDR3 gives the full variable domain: EAGVAQSPRYKIIEKRQSVAFWCNPISGHATLYWYQQILGQGPKLLIQFQNNGVVDDSQLPKDRFSAERLKGVDSTLKIQPAKLEDSAVYLCASSPRGGNTIYFGEGSWLTVV.

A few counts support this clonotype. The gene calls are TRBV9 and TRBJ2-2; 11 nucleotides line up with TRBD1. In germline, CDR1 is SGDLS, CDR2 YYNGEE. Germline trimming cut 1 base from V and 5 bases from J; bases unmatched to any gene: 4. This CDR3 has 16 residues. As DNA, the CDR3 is TGTGCCAGCAGCGTAAAGGGGACAGGGGGAACCGGGGAGCTGTTTTTT. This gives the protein CASSVKGTGGTGELFF.